A single sample is the source of the 17 T cell receptor beta chains below, sequenced in a study of graft-versus-host responses after intestinal transplantation. Sequencing was performed with immunoSEQ multiplex PCR; in TCRdb, only in-frame clones are kept and a portion is missing. This sample has some 69,000 clones; more than 90% occur once, and the top ten carry 6.5% to 8%. The material sequenced was bone marrow, taken nearly 750 days after intestinal transplantation. Receptors originate from a human patient who received an intestinal transplant, so some T cells may come from the graft donor.

V is TRBV7-2 and J is TRBJ2-5; D tentatively fits TRBD1 or TRBD2 (5 bases each). The J call is uncertain, as TRBJ2-7 better fits the DNA end. This CDR3 comprises 14 residues. From germline, CDR1 is SGHTA and CDR2 FQGNSA. The CDR3 region has the DNA TGTGCCAGCAGCTTAGTGGTGGGGGCCTACGAGCAGTACTTC. Protein sequence: CASSLVVGAYEQYF.

The chain carries TRBV27 and TRBJ1-2; D is uncertain. The germline CDR1 and CDR2 sequences are MNHEY and SMNVEV (reference sequence). The CDR3 is 14 amino acids. V gave up 5 bases and J gave up 8 bases, with 18 bases separating them. This CDR3 is CASSPLTVLEGYTF. The CDR3 bases are TGTGCCAGCAGTCCACTGACCGTTCTGGAGGGCTACACCTTC.

The chain joins TRBV10-2 to TRBJ2-5, with D tentatively TRBD1 (6 bases). Germline values: CDR1 WSHSY, CDR2 SAAADI. Trimming took 3 bases from V and 5 from J, leaving 16 bases between them. This CDR3 is built from 15 residues. CDR3 coding DNA: TGCGCCAGCAGTGATGTCGGGACAAATGCGGAGACCCAGTACTTC. The encoded protein is CASSDVGTNAETQYF.

V gene TRBV5-6 combines with J gene TRBJ2-7; D remains unclear. Between the trimmed V and J ends, which lost 0 bases and 0 bases, there was a span of 4 bases. The germline CDR1 and CDR2 sequences are SGHDT and YYEEEE. The CDR3 loop spans 13 amino acids. CDR3 sequence: CASSLGNSYEQYF. The DNA for the CDR3 is TGTGCCAGCAGCTTGGGGAACTCCTACGAGCAGTACTTC.

The chain is built from TRBV6-1 and TRBJ2-1; 9 bases match TRBD1. Looked up from germline, CDR1 is MNHNS and CDR2 is SASEGT. This CDR3 contains 14 residues. V lost 8 bases to trimming and J lost 3 bases; unmatched junction nucleotides: 5. CDR3 residues: CASGRTGDYNEQFF. Written as DNA, the CDR3 is TGTGCCAGCGGAAGGACAGGGGACTACAATGAGCAGTTCTTC.

The genes are TRBV5-5 and TRBJ2-3; D gene uncertain. The CDR3 is 14 residues long. Trimming removed 1 base from V and 1 base from J, with 7 bases in between. Germline V gene lookup returns CDR1 SGHKS and CDR2 YYEKEE (reference sequence). CDR3 coding DNA: TGTGCCAGCAGCTTGCTCGAGGGCACAGATACGCAGTATTTT. Amino acids: CASSLLEGTDTQYF.

In DNA form, the CDR3 reads TGTGCCAGCACGGTGGGCGAGTACAATGAGCAGTTCTTC. It specifies CASTVGEYNEQFF. This chain links TRBV6-5 with TRBJ2-1; D not certain. Looked up from germline, CDR1 is MNHEY and CDR2 is SVGAGI. This CDR3 is built from 13 residues. Trimming stripped 7 bases from V and 4 bases from J, with 11 bases between.

V usage is TRBV6-5 and J usage is TRBJ1-2, with D unresolved. The CDR3 sequence is 15 residues long. V lost 2 bases to trimming and J lost 4 bases, with 14 bases between them. CDR1 is MNHEY and CDR2 is SVGAGI in the germline V gene. The CDR3 sequence is CASSYEVSGSYGYTF. The CDR3, as DNA: TGTGCCAGCAGTTACGAAGTTTCAGGAAGCTATGGCTACACCTTC.

The CDR3 here is CASSPTSSVSHEQFF. The CDR3 DNA reads TGTGCCAGCAGCCCGACTAGTTCGGTGTCCCATGAGCAGTTCTTC. This chain uses TRBV7-3 with TRBJ2-1; perhaps TRBD2 as D (6 bases). The CDR3 consists of 15 residues. The ends were cut back, 5 bases at V and 8 bases at J, with 19 bases in the middle. Germline V lookup: CDR1 SGHTA, CDR2 FQGTGA.

The chain employs TRBV12-5 and TRBJ1-2; D may be TRBD1 (5 bases). V was pared by 0 bases and J by 6 bases, with 20 bases between. Germline loops: CDR1 LGHNT, CDR2 FRNRAP. There are 17 residues in the CDR3. For the CDR3, the DNA is TGTGCTAGTGGTTTGGTAAAGAACCGAGAAGAAGGGGATGGCTACACCTTC. It codes for CASGLVKNREEGDGYTF.

V gene TRBV6-5 combines with J gene TRBJ1-2, with TRBD1 identical over 9 bases. CDR1 is MNHEY, CDR2 SVGAGI, per germline. CDR3 length: 13 residues. The V segment lost 2 bases and the J segment 7 bases; nucleotides outside the gene matches: 2. The CDR3 region is CASSYGTGSGYTF. The DNA for the CDR3 is TGTGCCAGCAGTTACGGGACAGGGAGTGGCTACACCTTC.

The J gene is TRBJ2-5, the V gene TRBV29-1; 9 bases map to TRBD2. Matching the DNA end better, TRBJ2-7 makes the J call doubtful. Germline V gene sequence: CDR1 SQVTM, CDR2 ANQGSEA. This CDR3 comprises 15 residues. CDR3 coding DNA: TGCAGCGCCTCTCCCACGGCTAGCGGGACATACGAGCAGTACTTC. It yields the protein CSASPTASGTYEQYF.

This clone was seen more than once but under ten times. The chain employs TRBV7-9 and TRBJ1-5, with D perhaps TRBD1 (5 bases). The V gene's germline CDR1 is SEHNR and CDR2 FQNEAQ (reference sequence). Trimming cost V 5 bases and J 2 bases, with 10 bases left between them. The CDR3 runs 14 residues. The CDR3 DNA reads as TGTGCCAGCAGCCCAGAAGGGGGCAATCAGCCCCAGCATTTT. Translated, it gives CASSPEGGNQPQHF.

This chain connects TRBV6-1 to TRBJ1-5; D is uncertain. This CDR3 contains 15 residues. CDR1 MNHNS and CDR2 SASEGT come from the germline V gene. Trimming stripped 1 base from V and 6 bases from J, with 13 bases between. Here the CDR3 reads CASSEVSGLSQPQHF. The CDR3 nucleotides read TGTGCCAGCAGTGAAGTGAGCGGGTTGTCTCAGCCCCAGCATTTT.

The rearrangement uses TRBV6-1 and TRBJ1-1; 11 bases agree with TRBD1. Germline CDR1 is MNHNS and CDR2 is SASEGT. CDR3 length: 15 residues. Trimming removed 7 bases from V and 5 bases from J; junction bases left unmatched: 9. The CDR3 reads CASKRTGGEGTEAFF. The CDR3, as DNA: TGTGCCAGCAAGAGGACAGGGGGCGAGGGGACTGAAGCTTTCTTT.

Note on this clone: At one of its ends the junction is not consistent with the germline gene, which may arise from a read error. The chain recombines TRBV30 with TRBJ1-5; 8 positions match TRBD1. The V gene's germline CDR1 is GTSNPN and CDR2 SVGIG (reference sequence). The CDR3 is 14 residues long. This chain's CDR3 is CAWGWDRSIQPQHF. As DNA, the CDR3 is TGTGCCTGGGGATGGGACAGGAGCATTCAGCCCCAGCATTTT. Full variable domain (rest looked up from reference TRBV30 and TRBJ1-5): SQTIHQWPATLVQPVGSPLSLECTVEGTSNPNLYWYRQAAGRGLQLLFYSVGIGQISSEVPQNLSASRPQDRQFILSSKKLLLSDSGFYLCAWGWDRSIQPQHFGDGTRLSIL.

The chain combines TRBV14 with TRBJ2-1; possibly TRBD2 for D (7 bases). From germline, CDR1 is SGHDN and CDR2 FVKESK. The CDR3 spans 12 residues. Trimming took 4 bases from V and 12 from J, leaving 13 bases between them. For the CDR3, the DNA is TGTGCCAGCAGCCTTGGTGCGGGGGCGCAGTTCTTC. Protein sequence: CASSLGAGAQFF.